This TCR beta chain is from a study of post-analysis software for immune sequencing data. Study summary: Several disease courses (relapsing-remitting, secondary progressive and progressive-relapsing) of multiple sclerosis were included. General study points: Five or six TRBV segments, TRBV5-6, TRBV5-1 and TRBV20-1 among them, were found more frequent in patients than controls. Strong co-clustering by F measure was seen for same-batch samples. Controls' normalized Chao1 diversity significantly exceeded that of multiple sclerosis patients.

The CDR3 is 18 amino acids. V dropped 4 bases and J dropped 4 bases, with 23 bases sitting between them. CDR1 is SGHTA and CDR2 is FQGNSA in the germline V gene. The TCR beta cDNA libraries carried unique molecular identifiers. Input of roughly 0.9 to 11 million T cells yielded approximately 500,000 cDNA molecules. Using its own MiXCR run on the PCR reads, TCRdb lists one record per CDR3 protein. Altogether hundreds of thousands of distinct CDR3 sequences are present, less than 35% being singletons, with the ten largest covering more than 0.45%. This clonotype was seen a few times. Its target is unknown.

The sample taken for sequencing was blood. This sequence joins TRBV7-2 and TRBJ1-3; no definite D call. This receptor was obtained from a girl between 10 and 17 years old with multiple sclerosis. This CDR3 reads CASSSQSNSLISGNTIYF. CDR3 bases: TGTGCCAGCAGCTCCCAGTCGAACAGTCTAATTTCCGGAAACACCATATATTTT.